These T cell receptor beta chains were read from a single sample in a study of Graves' ophthalmopathy and Graves' hyperthyroidism. TCRdb re-called the multiplex PCR reads with MiXCR, one entry per CDR3 protein. Of about 1.1 million distinct CDR3 sequences listed, around a third are singletons. The sequenced sample consisted of peripheral blood or thyroid tissue (not recorded which). The receptor source for this set is an adult man with Graves' hyperthyroidism. Both conserved end residues are part of each CDR3. Fields, in order: CDR3 length, D gene, J gene, clone size, V gene, CDR3 DNA, CDR3 protein. D genes are given only for firm matches. The size of a clone is reported for some rows only, either as once, few or many, or as a class for expanded clones.

20	TRBD2	TRBJ2-3	few	TRBV7-2	TGTGCCAGCAGCTTAGAGGTTGGGGGACTAGCGGAGGAGGGCACAGATACGCAGTATTTT	CASSLEVGGLAEEGTDTQYF
17	NA	TRBJ1-5	NA	TRBV2	TGTGCCAGCAGCGTTGGCGGGGGCTCGGGTAGCAATCAGCCCCAGCATTTT	CASSVGGGSGSNQPQHF
14	NA	TRBJ1-2	many	TRBV5-1	TGCGCCAGCAGCTCGGACAGCGGGATCCCTGGCTACACCTTC	CASSSDSGIPGYTF
14	NA	TRBJ2-1	few	TRBV7-2	TGTGCCAGCAGCTTCCCACCCACCTACAATGAGCAGTTCTTC	CASSFPPTYNEQFF
14	NA	TRBJ2-5	many	TRBV15	TGTGCCACCAGCAGAGATCCCTCTGTCGAGACCCAGTACTTC	CATSRDPSVETQYF
9	NA	TRBJ2-5	NA	TRBV7-9	TGTGCCAGCAGCGCAACACAGGACTTC	CASSATQDF
15	TRBD1	TRBJ2-2	few	TRBV6-6	TGTGCCAGCAGTTACTTGGACAGGGCGTCCGGGGAGCTGTTTTTT	CASSYLDRASGELFF
14	NA	TRBJ1-2	few	TRBV7-9	TGTGCCAGCAGCTTAGGGGTTCTGGAATATGGCTACACCTTC	CASSLGVLEYGYTF
16	NA	TRBJ2-5	NA	TRBV10-3	TGTGCCATCAGTGGGATCGCCGGGACAGCGGGAGAGACCCAGTACTTC	CAISGIAGTAGETQYF
13	NA	TRBJ2-7	NA	TRBV29-1	TGCAGCGTTGGACAGACCTCCCCGTTCGAGCAGTACTTC	CSVGQTSPFEQYF
14	NA	TRBJ2-7	many	TRBV7-8	TGTGCCAGCAGCCCCCGACAGGAGTCCTACGAGCAGTACTTC	CASSPRQESYEQYF
15	TRBD1	TRBJ1-2	many	TRBV5-6	TGTGCCAGCAGCCCACCGGGACAGGGCCACTATGGCTACACCTTC	CASSPPGQGHYGYTF
18	TRBD1	TRBJ1-4	NA	TRBV12-3/TRBV12-4	TGTGCCAGCAGCCAAGATGGGACAGGCGGCACGTGGGGTATAGAACTGTTTTTT	CASSQDGTGGTWGIELFF
16	TRBD2	TRBJ2-7	NA	TRBV7-8	TGTGCCAGCAGCGGGACTAGCGGGAGGGCCTCTAGTGAGCAGTACTTC	CASSGTSGRASSEQYF
12	NA	TRBJ2-5	many	TRBV6-5	TGTGCCAGCAAATCAATCGATGAGACCCAGTACTTC	CASKSIDETQYF
14	NA	TRBJ1-2	many	TRBV11-2	TGTGCCAGCAGTGAAGACGGATCGAGCTATGGCTACACCTTC	CASSEDGSSYGYTF
15	NA	TRBJ1-2	NA	TRBV13	TGTGCCAGCAGCTTAAGTCAGGTATCACTTGGGGGCTACACCTTC	CASSLSQVSLGGYTF
16	TRBD1	TRBJ1-3	NA	TRBV5-6	TGTGCCAGCAGCTACGGACAGGGAGGCTCTGGAAACACCATATATTTT	CASSYGQGGSGNTIYF